These T cell receptor beta chains were read from a single sample in a study of OX40 agonist ivuxolimab in advanced cancers. Repertoires were generated with immunoSEQ multiplex PCR, while TCRdb's copy carries only in-frame clones and drops some. The sample has around 46,000 clones; roughly 91% are singletons. The material sequenced was CD4+ or CD8+ T cells sorted from blood, taken in a trial of the OX40 agonist ivuxolimab. The receptors were sampled from an adult with an advanced solid tumor such as melanoma, head and neck, liver or kidney cancer. Both conserved end residues are part of each CDR3. D genes are given only for firm matches. Clone size is not always given. Where it is, it says once, few, many or a class for expanded clones.

>.|TRBD1|TRBV29-1|TRBJ1-1|13
TGCAGCGGGAGGACAGGGGCAGGGGGTGAAGCTTTCTTT
CSGRTGAGGEAFF
>.|.|TRBV7-6|TRBJ2-1|15
TGTGCCAGCAGCTTATTACTCACTTCCTACAATGAGCAGTTCTTC
CASSLLLTSYNEQFF
>.|TRBD2|TRBV2|TRBJ2-7|13
TGTGCCACTACGACTAGCGGGAGTTTCGAGCAGTACTTC
CATTTSGSFEQYF
>.|.|TRBV5-6|TRBJ1-1|15
TGTGCCAGCACCAAGGGGGGCGGGGCGGGCACTGAAGCTTTCTTT
CASTKGGGAGTEAFF
>.|.|TRBV7-9|TRBJ1-6|14
TGTGCCAGCAGCCCCCTGGGGATCTATTCACCCCTCCACTTT
CASSPLGIYSPLHF
>.|TRBD2|TRBV7-8|TRBJ2-7|15
TGTGCCAGCAGCCCCCCAGCTAGCGGAGACTACGAGCAGTACTTC
CASSPPASGDYEQYF
>.|TRBD2|TRBV7-7|TRBJ2-1|16
TGTGCTAGCAGCTTAGGGGCTAGCGGTCCTAGGGATGAGCAGTTCTTC
CASSLGASGPRDEQFF
>.|.|TRBV30|TRBJ1-4|12
TGTGCCTGGGGAGGGGCGGATGAAAAACTGTTTTTT
CAWGGADEKLFF
>.|.|TRBV9|TRBJ1-1|13
TGTGCCAGCAGCGTACAGGGATCCACTGAAGCTTTCTTT
CASSVQGSTEAFF
>once|.|TRBV30|TRBJ2-7|12
TGTGCCTGGAGCGCAGTTCACGGGCCCGTGAGCTTC
CAWSAVHGPVSF
>.|.|TRBV6-5|TRBJ2-1|16
TGTGCCAGCAGTTACAGTACGTCTCCGGTATACCATGAGCAGTTCTTC
CASSYSTSPVYHEQFF
>.|TRBD1|TRBV2|TRBJ1-5|16
TGTGCCAGCAGTGAAACTTCCGGGACAGACAATCAGCCCCAGCATTTT
CASSETSGTDNQPQHF
>.|.|TRBV15|TRBJ2-1|13
TGTGCCACCAGGGGGCTAGCGTCCAATGAGCAGTTCTTC
CATRGLASNEQFF
>.|.|TRBV7-9|TRBJ2-5|12
TGTGCCAGCAGCTTCAGGGAACAGACCCAGTACTTC
CASSFREQTQYF
>.|TRBD1|TRBV6-5|TRBJ1-2|14
TGTGCCAGCAGTACTTACAGGGGTTCGGATGGCTACACCTTC
CASSTYRGSDGYTF